Listed below are T cell receptor beta chains from one sample, sequenced in a study of CD4 T cells in relation to SARS-CoV-2 and coronaviruses. Clones were read by immunoSEQ multiplex PCR, and TCRdb kept only the in-frame ones, dropping some. The sample records roughly 20,000 clones, approximately 78% being singletons. For these TCRs, the target antigens are not known. The sequencing input was CD4+ T cells from PBMCs, cultured in vitro. These receptor sequences come from a human donor in good health. Both conserved end residues are part of each CDR3. Each record gives: V gene, J gene, CDR3 length, D gene, clone size, CDR3 DNA, CDR3 protein. D genes are given only for firm matches. Size values are once, few and many counts, or a class for expanded clones, and some rows have none.

TRBV27	TRBJ2-5	11	.	.	TGTGCTAGCAGACGCCTGGAGACCCAGTACTTC	CASRRLETQYF
TRBV4-2	TRBJ2-5	12	.	.	TGTGCCAGCAGCCAAGATCGAGAGACCCAGTACTTC	CASSQDRETQYF
TRBV5-4	TRBJ2-2	15	.	few	TGTGCCAGCAGCTTGGGCGGAAAAGACACCGGGGAGCTGTTTTTT	CASSLGGKDTGELFF
TRBV7-2	TRBJ1-6	14	.	.	TGTGCCAGCAGCTTAGCCAGGGATAATTCACCCCTCCACTTT	CASSLARDNSPLHF
TRBV30	TRBJ1-2	14	.	few	TGTGCCTGGAGTCACTTCTCGACAGCCTATGGCTACACCTTC	CAWSHFSTAYGYTF
TRBV7-3	TRBJ1-2	14	TRBD1	.	TGTGCCAGCAGCCCCGGGACAGGGGTATCTGGCTACACCTTC	CASSPGTGVSGYTF
TRBV6-5	TRBJ2-4	14	TRBD2	once	TGTGCCAGCAGTTACTCTCCCCCTAGCGGGAAATATGTCTTC	CASSYSPPSGKYVF
TRBV19	TRBJ2-2	15	.	.	TGTGCCAGTAGTATCGGGAAGGTTAGGACCGGGGAGCTGTTTTTT	CASSIGKVRTGELFF
TRBV6-4	TRBJ2-2	16	TRBD2	.	TGTGCCAGCAGTGACTCGAGAGGGAGGGACACCGGGGAGCTGTTTTTT	CASSDSRGRDTGELFF
TRBV7-2	TRBJ2-1	15	.	.	TGTGCCAGCAGCTTAGATTTTAGCTCCTACAATGAGCAGTTCTTC	CASSLDFSSYNEQFF